The 20 T cell receptor beta chains listed next were all sequenced from one sample in a study of blood T cell repertoires in COVID-19. TCRdb's copy holds only in-frame clones and misses some; the assay was immunoSEQ multiplex PCR. The table lists approximately 110,000 clones, roughly 85% of them singletons, with 15% to 20% in the top ten. Sequenced sample: peripheral blood. All receptors come from a woman aged 55-70 years with acute or convalescent COVID-19.

This clone was recorded only once. This chain connects TRBV12-3 or TRBV12-4 to TRBJ2-5; 8 nucleotides agree with TRBD2. The CDR3 is 13 amino acids. The V gene end was trimmed by 8 bases and the J gene end by 3 bases; junction bases not matched to a gene: 5. This CDR3 is CASGRGAKETQYF. CDR3 DNA sequence: TGTGCCAGCGGGCGGGGGGCGAAAGAGACCCAGTACTTC.

The V and J genes are TRBV19 and TRBJ1-2, with 8 bases lining up with TRBD1. Germline lookup yields CDR1 LNHDA and CDR2 SQIVND (reference sequence). The V segment lost 8 bases and the J segment 4 bases; nucleotides outside the gene matches: 6. The CDR3 sequence is 13 residues long. CDR3 loop: CASSDRGAYGYTF. CDR3 DNA: TGTGCCAGTTCAGACAGGGGTGCCTATGGCTACACCTTC.

A few counts support this clone. This chain connects TRBV12-3 or TRBV12-4 to TRBJ2-2; maybe TRBD2 (5 bases). Deletions cut 6 bases from V and 12 bases from J, with 17 bases between. There are 13 residues in the CDR3. CDR3 bases: TGTGCCAGCAGCCACTTAGACCCGGGGAAGCTGTTTTTT. Its protein is CASSHLDPGKLFF.

The rearrangement uses TRBV7-2 and TRBJ2-5, with 8 bases aligning to TRBD2. The ends lost 3 bases at V and 2 bases at J; junction bases unmatched: 5. The CDR3 extends over 15 amino acids. Per germline, CDR1 SGHTA and CDR2 FQGNSA. CDR3 DNA sequence: TGTGCCAGCAGCTTTTCGGGACTAGAGCAAGAGACCCAGTACTTC. This encodes CASSFSGLEQETQYF.

The V call is TRBV3-1 (or the pseudogene TRBV3-2), the J call TRBJ1-4, with a possible D match to TRBD1 (6 bases). This CDR3 has 17 residues. CDR1 and CDR2 (germline): LGHDT, YNNKEL (reference sequence). Trimming stripped 3 bases from V and 5 bases from J, with 19 bases between. In DNA form, the CDR3 reads TGTGCCAGCAGCCATAACAGGGCAGTGGGTTCGAATGAAAAACTGTTTTTT. Protein: CASSHNRAVGSNEKLFF.

This sequence joins TRBV27 and TRBJ1-5; D call uncertain. V was clipped by 3 bases and J by 2 bases, with 5 bases between them. The CDR3 has 13 residues. From germline, CDR1 is MNHEY and CDR2 SMNVEV (reference sequence). The CDR3 reads CASSFEGNQPQHF. The CDR3 coding sequence is TGTGCCAGCAGTTTTGAGGGCAATCAGCCCCAGCATTTT.

A few counts support this clone. The chain joins TRBV29-1 to TRBJ2-1, with D tentatively TRBD2 (6 bases). Germline V lookup: CDR1 SQVTM, CDR2 ANQGSEA. With 2 bases removed from V and 1 base from J, the gap between germline ends came to 12 bases. CDR3 length: 15 amino acids. CDR3 in amino acids: CSVELFSGSYNEQFF. DNA of the CDR3: TGCAGCGTTGAACTTTTTAGCGGATCCTACAATGAGCAGTTCTTC.

V gene TRBV5-1 combines with J gene TRBJ2-2; 8 nucleotides line up with TRBD2. Germline trimming cut 4 bases from V and 1 base from J; bases unmatched to any gene: 3. The CDR3 extends over 15 amino acids. CDR1 is SGHRS, CDR2 YFSETQ, per germline. CDR3 bases: TGCGCCAGCAGCCTCGGGAGGGAGAACACCGGGGAGCTGTTTTTT. It encodes CASSLGRENTGELFF.

The chain combines TRBV6-5 with TRBJ2-3; 15 bases are a match to TRBD2. The CDR3 contains 15 residues. J gave up 7 bases and V 8 bases, and 7 bases lay outside the gene matches. CDR1 and CDR2 from the germline V gene are MNHEY and SVGAGI. CDR3 protein: CASLRTSGGGNTQYF. As DNA, the CDR3 is TGTGCCAGCCTCCGGACTAGCGGGGGGGGAAATACGCAGTATTTT.

The chain employs TRBV18 and TRBJ2-2; 7 positions match TRBD2. Germline V lookup: CDR1 KGHSH, CDR2 LQKENI. Trimming at V came to 3 bases and at J to 4 bases, leaving 5 bases not matched to a gene. The CDR3 contains 15 residues. The CDR3 nucleotides are TGTGCCAGCTCACCTCGGGAGCGGGGCACCGGGGAGCTGTTTTTT. The encoded protein is CASSPRERGTGELFF. The complete variable domain, with remaining parts taken from reference TRBV18 and TRBJ2-2, reads NAGVMQNPRHLVRRRGQEARLRCSPMKGHSHVYWYRQLPEEGLKFMVYLQKENIIDESGMPKERFSAEFPKEGPSILRIQQVVRGDSAAYFCASSPRERGTGELFFGEGSRLTVL.

The count of this clone is one. Germline and junction disagree at one end, which may indicate a read error. V gene TRBV30 combines with J gene TRBJ2-1; 11 nucleotides line up with TRBD2. Germline V gives CDR1 GTSNPN, CDR2 SVGIG (reference sequence). The CDR3 has 13 amino acids. The CDR3 DNA reads as TGTGCCTGGAGTTTGGCCGAGGGACTAGCGGAGGTCTTC. Protein: CAWSLAEGLAEVF.

CDR3 protein: CASSAGQGKTEAFF. CDR3 bases: TGTGCCAGCAGCGCGGGACAGGGCAAAACTGAAGCTTTCTTT. The chain has TRBV11-1 and TRBJ1-1, with 9 bases matching TRBD1. The CDR3 consists of 14 residues. Trimming removed 5 bases from V and 5 bases from J; junction bases left unmatched: 6. CDR1 and CDR2 from the germline V gene are SGHAT and FQDESV (reference sequence). The full variable domain, its missing parts supplied by reference TRBV11-1 and TRBJ1-1, is EAEVAQSPRYKITEKSQAVAFWCDPISGHATLYWYRQILGQGPELLVQFQDESVVDDSQLPKDRFSAERLKGVDSTLKIQPAELGDSAMYLCASSAGQGKTEAFFGQGTRLTVV.

The V and J genes are TRBV30 and TRBJ2-7, with D perhaps TRBD1 (5 bases). Germline CDR1 reads GTSNPN; CDR2 reads SVGIG (reference sequence). The CDR3 contains 13 residues. V lost 1 base and J lost 6, with 13 bases in between. The CDR3 nucleotides are TGTGCCTGGAGTGGACAGCGTCGTGTCGAGCAGTACTTC. It is translated as CAWSGQRRVEQYF. The entire variable domain, with the rest obtained from reference TRBV30 and TRBJ2-7, is as follows: SQTIHQWPATLVQPVGSPLSLECTVEGTSNPNLYWYRQAAGRGLQLLFYSVGIGQISSEVPQNLSASRPQDRQFILSSKKLLLSDSGFYLCAWSGQRRVEQYFGPGTRLTVT.

The V gene is TRBV3-1 (or the pseudogene TRBV3-2), the J gene TRBJ1-1; weak D call: TRBD1 (5 bases). There are 13 residues in the CDR3. V lost 4 bases, J lost 4 bases, and 10 bases lay in between. CDR1 and CDR2 (germline): LGHDT, YNNKEL (reference sequence). The DNA for the CDR3 is TGTGCCAGCAGCCTCTACCAGGGCACTGAAGCTTTCTTT. Translation: CASSLYQGTEAFF.

V gene TRBV9 combines with J gene TRBJ2-3; 8 bases fit TRBD2. This CDR3 contains 16 residues. Looked up from germline, CDR1 is SGDLS and CDR2 is YYNGEE. Unmatched junction bases numbered 13, after V lost 4 bases and J lost 6 bases. CDR3 DNA sequence: TGTGCCAGCAGCCACCGAAGCGGGGGTTGGTTGGATACGCAGTATTTT. As protein: CASSHRSGGWLDTQYF.

This chain joins TRBV15 and TRBJ2-7; tentative D call: TRBD1 (6 bases). Germline V CDR1 and CDR2: LNHNV, YYDKDF (reference sequence). The V end lost 0 bases, the J end lost 3 bases, and 18 bases lay between the germline ends. CDR3 length: 17 amino acids. The CDR3 here is CATSRDHIGGRNYEQYF. The CDR3 DNA is TGTGCCACCAGCAGAGATCACATAGGGGGACGAAACTACGAGCAGTACTTC.

The chain is built from TRBV25-1 and TRBJ2-1, with 8 positions matching TRBD1. With 8 bases clipped from V and 7 bases from J, the junction kept 10 bases outside the gene matches. This CDR3 comprises 14 residues. Per germline, CDR1 MGHDK and CDR2 SYGVNS. CDR3 sequence reads: CASLGAGGRNEQFF. CDR3 DNA: TGTGCCAGCCTAGGCGCAGGGGGCCGGAATGAGCAGTTCTTC.

CDR3 protein: CASSLVGSGETQYF. In DNA, the CDR3 is TGCGCCAGCAGCTTGGTAGGTTCCGGGGAGACCCAGTACTTC. The chain links TRBV5-1 to TRBJ2-5; no reliable D call. The CDR3 is 14 amino acids. V was shortened by 0 bases and J by 5 bases, with 11 bases between the two germline ends. CDR1 and CDR2 from the germline V gene are SGHRS and YFSETQ. Looking up the rest from reference TRBV5-1 and TRBJ2-5 gives the full variable domain: KAGVTQTPRYLIKTRGQQVTLSCSPISGHRSVSWYQQTPGQGLQFLFEYFSETQRNKGNFPGRFSGRQFSNSRSEMNVSTLELGDSALYLCASSLVGSGETQYFGPGTRLLVL.

CDR3 region: CASSYTGAYEQYF. Written as DNA, the CDR3 is TGTGCCAGCAGCTACACAGGGGCCTACGAGCAGTACTTC. The chain couples TRBV7-3 to TRBJ2-7; 7 nucleotides match TRBD1. Losses at the gene ends were 4 bases for V and 2 bases for J; bases not matched to a gene: 2. Germline V gives CDR1 SGHTA, CDR2 FQGTGA. This CDR3 is built from 13 residues.

The chain combines TRBV27 with TRBJ2-7; unclear D gene. This CDR3 is 8 amino acids long. Per germline, CDR1 MNHEY and CDR2 SMNVEV (reference sequence). This CDR3 is CGHYEQYF. The CDR3 DNA follows: TGTGGGCACTACGAGCAGTACTTC.